The rows below give T cell receptor beta chains drawn from one sample of a study of blood T cell repertoires in COVID-19. Measured with immunoSEQ multiplex PCR; TCRdb has only the in-frame clones, and not every one. Found here are more than 250,000 clones, over 70% of them singletons; the top ten hold around 9.2%. The sequenced sample was peripheral blood. These receptors originate from a human donor in a cohort sampled during active COVID-19. Both conserved end residues are part of each CDR3. The order of the fields is V gene, clone size, J gene, D gene, CDR3 protein, CDR3 DNA. A D gene is named only where the DNA matches it firmly. Size is omitted from some rows. Given values are once, few, many or a class for expanded clones.

>TRBV2|.|TRBJ1-2|TRBD1
CASSLAKTGGYGYTF
TGTGCCAGCAGTCTAGCGAAAACAGGGGGCTATGGCTACACCTTC
>TRBV6-4|.|TRBJ1-6|TRBD1
CASSWTGRDPPLHF
TGTGCCAGCAGTTGGACAGGGCGCGATCCACCCCTCCACTTT
>TRBV12-5|.|TRBJ2-7|TRBD2
CASGLVRLAGGPGEQYF
TGTGCTAGTGGTTTGGTACGTCTAGCGGGAGGGCCGGGGGAGCAGTACTTC
>TRBV11-2|.|TRBJ2-3|.
CASSARPRGGTPTDTQYF
TGTGCCAGCAGCGCCCGCCCCCGTGGCGGGACCCCCACAGATACGCAGTATTTT
>TRBV2|.|TRBJ2-1|.
CASSGGVAYNNEQFF
TGTGCCAGCAGTGGCGGGGTAGCGTATAACAATGAGCAGTTCTTC
>TRBV6-5|.|TRBJ2-7|.
CASSIQGGEQYF
TGTGCCAGCAGTATACAGGGGGGGGAGCAGTACTTC
>TRBV7-9|few|TRBJ1-5|.
CASSLTRTHSNQPQHF
TGTGCCAGCAGCTTAACAAGAACCCATAGCAATCAGCCCCAGCATTTT
>TRBV4-1|.|TRBJ2-1|.
CASSQVGVSYNEQFF
TGCGCCAGCAGCCAAGTAGGGGTCTCCTACAATGAGCAGTTCTTC
>TRBV6-6|.|TRBJ2-6|.
CASSLGGSGANVLTF
TGTGCCAGCAGTTTAGGAGGGTCAGGGGCCAACGTCCTGACTTTC
>TRBV5-4|.|TRBJ1-1|TRBD1
CASSKGQGNRGEAEAFF
TGTGCCAGCAGCAAGGGACAGGGAAATAGAGGGGAGGCTGAAGCTTTCTTT
>TRBV7-9|.|TRBJ2-7|.
CASSPAGLHYEQYF
TGTGCCAGCAGCCCCGCCGGACTACACTACGAGCAGTACTTC
>TRBV29-1|.|TRBJ2-5|TRBD1
CSVETTGGETQYF
TGCAGCGTTGAAACGACAGGGGGTGAGACCCAGTACTTC
>TRBV5-1|.|TRBJ2-5|TRBD2
CASSDPSGQETQYF
TGCGCCAGCAGTGACCCTAGCGGGCAAGAGACCCAGTACTTC
>TRBV4-3|.|TRBJ1-1|.
CASSQGTGAEAFF
TGCGCCAGCAGCCAAGGGACCGGGGCTGAAGCTTTCTTT
>TRBV5-1|once|TRBJ1-5|.
CASSLAQDQPQHF
TGCGCCAGCAGCTTGGCTCAGGATCAGCCCCAGCATTTT
>TRBV19|.|TRBJ1-1|.
CASSMQGLYTEAFF
TGTGCCAGTAGTATGCAGGGGTTGTACACTGAAGCTTTCTTT
>TRBV6-5|once|TRBJ2-3|.
CASSYRRTPPRDTQYF
TGTGCCAGCAGTTACAGGCGGACACCTCCCAGGGATACGCAGTATTTT
>TRBV4-3|once|TRBJ1-1|.
CASSQGVAASEAFF
TGCGCCAGCAGCCAAGGGGTGGCAGCGTCTGAAGCTTTCTTT
>TRBV16|few|TRBJ2-7|.
CASSQSSSASYEQYF
TGTGCCAGCAGCCAATCATCGAGCGCCTCCTACGAGCAGTACTTC
>TRBV3-1/TRBV3-2|.|TRBJ1-4|.
CASSQDGGFGMGKLFF
TGTGCCAGCAGCCAAGATGGCGGGTTCGGGATGGGAAAACTGTTTTTT
>TRBV2|.|TRBJ1-6|.
CASSSGISFYNSPLHF
TGTGCCAGCAGCAGCGGGATCTCCTTTTATAATTCACCCCTCCACTTT
>TRBV4-1|many|TRBJ1-5|.
CASSPRLRGDSNQPQHF
TGCGCCAGCAGCCCTCGGCTTCGCGGTGATAGCAATCAGCCCCAGCATTTT
>TRBV7-2|.|TRBJ2-3|.
CASSLGSGGGSNTQYF
TGTGCCAGCAGCCTAGGGTCGGGCGGGGGCTCGAATACGCAGTATTTT
>TRBV4-2|.|TRBJ2-7|.
CASSLGTRTGKSRYLSYEQYF
TGTGCCAGCAGCCTCGGCACAAGGACTGGGAAGAGCCGCTACCTGTCCTACGAGCAGTACTTC
>TRBV5-8|.|TRBJ1-6|TRBD1
CASSDRDRYSPLHF
TGTGCCAGCAGCGATCGGGACAGATATTCACCCCTCCACTTT
>TRBV19|.|TRBJ1-2|TRBD1
CATPLWPAGGSDYGYTF
TGTGCCACTCCGCTTTGGCCGGCAGGGGGCTCAGACTATGGCTACACCTTC